The 10 T cell receptor beta chains below were found in one sample sequenced in a study of T cells in Graves' hyperthyroidism and ophthalmopathy. There were TCR beta CDR3 regions amplified from RNA transcripts. HTBI primers were employed in a first-round RT-PCR of the TCR CDR3. MiXCR was run by TCRdb on the multiplex PCR reads, yielding one entry per CDR3 protein. This table holds hundreds of thousands of distinct CDR3 sequences, about 20% found once. Sequenced sample: blood. The receptors were gathered from a woman aged 70-85 years with Graves' ophthalmopathy.

This clonotype was counted only a few times. This chain links TRBV12-3 or TRBV12-4 with TRBJ1-4, with a weak D call TRBD1 (5 bases). V gave up 6 bases and J gave up 3 bases, with 11 bases separating them. This CDR3 region has 14 residues. The CDR3 here is CASRRQNSNEKLFF. Written as DNA, the CDR3 is TGTGCCAGCAGACGACAGAACTCTAATGAAAAACTGTTTTTT.

There are a few counts of this clonotype. The CDR3 loop reads CASSSPGNNEQFF. CDR3 nucleotide sequence: TGCGCCAGCAGCTCCCCGGGAAACAATGAGCAGTTCTTC. This chain connects TRBV5-1 to TRBJ2-1, with D maybe TRBD2 (5 bases). Between the trimmed V and J ends, which lost 3 bases and 5 bases, there was a span of 9 bases. The length of the CDR3 is 13 residues. The V gene's germline CDR1 is SGHRS and CDR2 YFSETQ.

This clonotype has only a few counts. The CDR3 nucleotides read TGTGCCAGCAGCCGAGGGGAGGCGGGAGCCCAGTTCTTC. Protein: CASSRGEAGAQFF. The chain uses TRBV11-2 and TRBJ2-5; 7 bases are shared with TRBD2. The J call may be wrong; the DNA end is better matched by TRBJ2-1. This CDR3 spans 13 amino acids. Germline CDR1 is SGHAT and CDR2 is FQNNGV.

CDR3 coding DNA: TGCGCCAGCAGCCTAACGGCGGGACAGTCTAACTATGGCTACACCTTC. Its translation: CASSLTAGQSNYGYTF. The chain has TRBV4-3 and TRBJ1-2, with TRBD1 matching over 7 bases. The CDR3 has 16 residues. Germline loops: CDR1 LGHNA, CDR2 YSLEER. Trimming cost V 4 bases and J 0 bases; bases outside gene matches: 8.

The chain links TRBV19 to TRBJ1-2; D not resolved. V was shortened by 3 bases and J by 0 bases, with 8 bases between the two germline ends. Germline CDR1 LNHDA, CDR2 SQIVND (reference sequence). The CDR3 has 14 amino acids. The CDR3 DNA reads TGTGCCAGTAGTATCGGCAGCTCTAACTATGGCTACACCTTC. Protein sequence: CASSIGSSNYGYTF. The complete variable domain, with remaining parts taken from reference TRBV19 and TRBJ1-2, reads DGGITQSPKYLFRKEGQNVTLSCEQNLNHDAMYWYRQDPGQGLRLIYYSQIVNDFQKGDIAEGYSVSREKKESFPLTVTSAQKNPTAFYLCASSIGSSNYGYTFGSGTRLTVV.

This clonotype was counted only a few times. CDR3 nucleotide sequence: TGTGCCAGCAGCCACGGACTAAGCTCCTACAATGAGCAGTTCTTC. Translated, it gives CASSHGLSSYNEQFF. This rearrangement joins TRBV14 to TRBJ2-1, with a possible D match to TRBD2 (6 bases). V lost 3 bases and J 0 bases, leaving 9 bases between the germline ends. Germline V lookup: CDR1 SGHDN, CDR2 FVKESK. There are 15 residues in the CDR3.

This clonotype showed up many times. This rearrangement joins TRBV7-3 to TRBJ2-1; TRBD2 aligns across 8 bases. V dropped 1 base and J dropped 2; count of bases not matched to a gene: 1. CDR3 length: 15 residues. The V gene's germline CDR1 is SGHTA and CDR2 FQGTGA. The CDR3 nucleotides are TGTGCCAGCAGCTTAAACGGGAGGGCCTACAATGAGCAGTTCTTC. As protein: CASSLNGRAYNEQFF.

This clonotype came up many times. The chain uses TRBV6-1 and TRBJ1-5; 7 bases are shared with TRBD1. The CDR3 covers 15 residues. V dropped 4 bases and J dropped 7; count of bases not matched to a gene: 10. Per germline, CDR1 MNHNS and CDR2 SASEGT. The CDR3 reads CASSGQGKGGQPQHF. The CDR3 bases are TGTGCCAGCAGTGGACAGGGAAAAGGGGGCCAGCCCCAGCATTTT.

The V gene is TRBV12-3 or TRBV12-4, the J gene TRBJ2-3; D is unclear. Trimming cost V 6 bases and J 2 bases, with 12 bases left between them. This CDR3 spans 14 amino acids. The CDR3 region has the DNA TGTGCCAGCAGCACCTTGGTACTCACAGATACGCAGTATTTT. Translation gives CASSTLVLTDTQYF.

V is TRBV4-1 and J is TRBJ2-7, with 7 bases identical to TRBD2. The J segment lost 3 bases and the V segment lost 3 bases, leaving 8 bases of the junction unmatched. Germline V CDR1 and CDR2: MGHRA, YSYEKL. The CDR3 is 15 residues long. This CDR3 is CASSQGPGGIYEQYF. The CDR3 nucleotides are TGCGCCAGCAGCCAGGGGCCGGGAGGAATCTACGAGCAGTACTTC.